Below, 22 T cell receptor beta chains from the same sample are listed, as sequenced in a study of Ad26.COV2.S vaccination and SARS-CoV-2 variants. Libraries were prepared by immunoSEQ multiplex PCR; TCRdb keeps only in-frame clonotypes and omits some of them. Of over 400,000 clones listed, roughly nine tenths are singletons. Indicated treatment: around 19 received Ad26.COV2.S at low or high dose, single or two shots; roughly 5 received placebo; per-sample allocation not given. Specimen acquisition occurred on day 63 following the initial vaccine or placebo injection. Specimen: peripheral blood, collected in a trial of Ad26.COV2.S vaccine versus placebo. The receptors were gathered from a person between 18 and 60 years old who received the Ad26.COV2.S COVID-19 vaccine or a placebo.

The chain is built from TRBV20-1 and TRBJ2-1; D is unclear. Looked up from germline, CDR1 is DFQATT and CDR2 is SNEGSKA (reference sequence). V dropped 4 bases and J dropped 14 bases, with 15 bases sitting between them. The CDR3 consists of 11 residues. This chain's CDR3 is CSAMHSRRKFF. As DNA, the CDR3 is TGCAGTGCTATGCACTCTCGTAGAAAGTTCTTC.

The rearrangement joins TRBV27 to TRBJ1-2, with D possibly being TRBD1 (6 bases). This CDR3 spans 13 amino acids. CDR1 is MNHEY and CDR2 is SMNVEV in the germline V gene (reference sequence). With 6 bases removed from V and 8 bases from J, the gap between germline ends came to 16 bases. In nucleotides, the CDR3 is TGTGCCAGCAGCGACGGGGGGGGCTTGGGCTACACCTTC. Protein sequence: CASSDGGGLGYTF.

The rearrangement joins TRBV4-2 to TRBJ1-2, with 7 bases that match TRBD1. V lost 0 bases and J lost 4; bases outside the gene matches: 8. The CDR3 spans 16 residues. In germline, CDR1 is LGHNA, CDR2 YNFKEQ. CDR3 nucleotides: TGTGCCAGCAGCCAAGATCCGGGGGGGACAGTCTATGGCTACACCTTC. Protein product: CASSQDPGGTVYGYTF.

This clone came up once. A junction boundary mismatches the germline segment, possibly from a read error. This CDR3 is also generated by other DNA sequences in the sample. The CDR3 DNA sequence: TGCGCCAGCAGTTTGGACCGGGCGAATGAAAAACTGTTTTTT. This encodes CASSLDRANEKLFF. J is TRBJ1-4 and V is TRBV5-1, with no clear D. Looked up from germline, CDR1 is SGHRS and CDR2 is YFSETQ. The CDR3 covers 14 residues.

The V and J genes are TRBV20-1 and TRBJ1-5; D unresolved. CDR3 size: 13 residues. CDR1 and CDR2 from the germline V gene are DFQATT and SNEGSKA (reference sequence). Deletions cut 6 bases from V and 5 bases from J, with 14 bases between. CDR3 in amino acids: CSASSGGYQPQHF. The CDR3 coding sequence is TGCAGTGCCAGTTCGGGCGGCTATCAGCCCCAGCATTTT.

Regarding this clone: The DNA is left out, because the CDR3 cannot be placed on it with certainty; the CDR3 is given as TCRdb lists it. The chain employs TRBV30 and TRBJ1-5. The CDR3 extends over 15 residues, inclusive of both ends. The V gene's germline CDR1 is GTSNPN and CDR2 SVGIG (reference sequence). CDR3 residues: CAWSVGLSSGQPQHF.

This chain links TRBV4-1 with TRBJ2-3, with D unclear. The CDR3 length is 16 residues. Germline values: CDR1 MGHRA, CDR2 YSYEKL. V was pared by 2 bases and J by 1 base, with 13 bases between. The CDR3 sequence: CASSQPWVRGTDTQYF. The CDR3 DNA is TGCGCCAGCAGCCAACCCTGGGTCCGGGGCACAGATACGCAGTATTTT.

The chain joins TRBV9 to TRBJ2-2; possibly TRBD2 for D (5 bases). Germline V gene data show CDR1 as SGDLS and CDR2 as YYNGEE. The CDR3 runs 16 residues. Trimming left V 4 bases short and J 3 bases short, with 16 bases between. For the CDR3, the DNA is TGTGCCAGCAGCACACCCTCGGGGAGTTACACCGGGGAGCTGTTTTTT. Its translation is CASSTPSGSYTGELFF. Using reference TRBV9 and TRBJ2-2 for the parts outside the CDR3, the full variable domain is DSGVTQTPKHLITATGQRVTLRCSPRSGDLSVYWYQQSLDQGLQFLIQYYNGEERAKGNILERFSAQQFPDLHSELNLSSLELGDSALYFCASSTPSGSYTGELFFGEGSRLTVL.

The CDR3 region is CASRLRDQETQYF. The CDR3 bases are TGTGCCAGCAGGCTCCGGGATCAAGAGACCCAGTACTTC. The chain carries TRBV2 and TRBJ2-5; D is possibly TRBD2 (5 bases). CDR3 length: 13 amino acids. V was pared by 6 bases and J by 2 bases, with 10 bases between. Germline V gene data show CDR1 as SNHLY and CDR2 as FYNNEI.

The chain employs TRBV4-3 and TRBJ2-1; D possibly corresponds to TRBD2 (5 bases). V was cut by 6 bases and J by 3 bases, with 21 bases left in between. CDR3 length: 17 amino acids. Germline CDR1 and CDR2: LGHNA and YSLEER. The chain's CDR3 is CASSHTSDSGNYNEQFF. The CDR3 DNA reads TGCGCCAGCAGTCACACCTCGGACTCGGGGAACTACAATGAGCAGTTCTTC.

The J gene is TRBJ1-4, the V gene TRBV5-8; D is possibly TRBD1 (5 bases). V lost 6 bases, J lost 7 bases, and 13 bases lay in between. This CDR3 spans 13 amino acids. Per germline, CDR1 SGHTS and CDR2 YDEGEE. The CDR3 nucleotides are TGTGCCAGCAACCGCGATGGGGCTGAAAAACTGTTTTTT. It codes for CASNRDGAEKLFF.

This chain uses TRBV4-1 with TRBJ1-5; no clear D. Trimming pared 2 bases from V and 1 base from J, leaving 12 bases between. The CDR3 consists of 16 residues. Germline CDR1 reads MGHRA; CDR2 reads YSYEKL. The CDR3 region has the DNA TGCGCCAGCAGCCAAATGACCCTGGGGAGCAATCAGCCCCAGCATTTT. It specifies CASSQMTLGSNQPQHF.

The chain is built from TRBV7-3 and TRBJ2-1, with D possibly being TRBD1 (5 bases). Trimming stripped 5 bases from V and 3 bases from J, with 14 bases between. There are 15 residues in the CDR3. Germline V gives CDR1 SGHTA, CDR2 FQGTGA. The DNA for the CDR3 is TGTGCCAGCAGCCAAGGGGCGAAGATCTACAATGAGCAGTTCTTC. Its protein is CASSQGAKIYNEQFF.

This chain uses TRBV20-1 with TRBJ2-7, with no clear D. The CDR3 runs 11 residues. CDR1 is DFQATT and CDR2 is SNEGSKA in the germline V gene (reference sequence). Trimming left V 1 base short and J 4 bases short, with 5 bases between. CDR3 coding DNA: TGCAGTGCTAGAGGGGATTACGAGCAGTACTTC. Its protein product is CSARGDYEQYF.

The V call is TRBV5-5, the J call TRBJ2-7; D unclear. Germline loops: CDR1 SGHKS, CDR2 YYEKEE (reference sequence). The CDR3 totals 15 residues. The germline V and J ends were trimmed by 4 bases and 0 bases, with 14 bases remaining between them. CDR3 bases: TGTGCCAGCAGCCGCTCCTTAGGGCCCTCCTACGAGCAGTACTTC. Protein product: CASSRSLGPSYEQYF. The whole variable domain, filled in from reference TRBV5-5 and TRBJ2-7, reads DAGVTQSPTHLIKTRGQQVTLRCSPISGHKSVSWYQQVLGQGPQFIFQYYEKEERGRGNFPDRFSARQFPNYSSELNVNALLLGDSALYLCASSRSLGPSYEQYFGPGTRLTVT.

The chain is built from TRBV18 and TRBJ1-2; no clear D. V shed 0 bases and J shed 0 bases, with 5 bases lying between them. CDR3 length equals 14 residues. The germline gives CDR1 KGHSH, CDR2 LQKENI. CDR3 amino acids: CASSPPGANYGYTF. As DNA, the CDR3 is TGTGCCAGCTCACCACCAGGAGCTAACTATGGCTACACCTTC.

The chain couples TRBV10-3 to TRBJ1-5, with 9 bases fitting TRBD1. The germline V gene has CDR1 ENHRY and CDR2 SYGVKD. CDR3 length: 14 amino acids. V shed 5 bases and J 7 bases; nucleotides not matched to a gene: 6. The CDR3 nucleotides read TGTGCCATCAGTCCCCGGGACAGGGAACAGCCCCAGCATTTT. Its translation is CAISPRDREQPQHF.

The CDR3 DNA follows: TGCGCCAGCAGCCTGCAATCAGGGAACACCGGGGAGCTGTTTTTT. Encoded protein: CASSLQSGNTGELFF. This chain links TRBV5-1 with TRBJ2-2; D remains unclear. The CDR3 covers 15 residues. The V gene's germline CDR1 is SGHRS and CDR2 YFSETQ. Trimming removed 4 bases at V and 1 base at J, with 11 bases between.

This clone was detected only a few times. The V call is TRBV5-1, the J call TRBJ1-2; maybe TRBD1 (6 bases). CDR1 and CDR2 (germline): SGHRS, YFSETQ. The CDR3 extends over 13 amino acids. V dropped 1 base and J dropped 4 bases, with 8 bases sitting between them. The CDR3 is CASSLQGTYGYTF. The CDR3 coding sequence is TGCGCCAGCAGCTTGCAGGGGACCTATGGCTACACCTTC.

The sample holds one count of this clone. V is TRBV19 and J is TRBJ2-7; D may be TRBD1 (6 bases). CDR1 LNHDA and CDR2 SQIVND come from the germline V gene (reference sequence). V gave up 4 bases and J gave up 2 bases, with 21 bases separating them. The CDR3 extends over 17 amino acids. The CDR3 reads CASSNRVRFETTYEQYF. The CDR3 nucleotides are TGTGCCAGTAGTAACAGGGTTAGGTTCGAGACCACCTACGAGCAGTACTTC.

This chain uses TRBV5-5 with TRBJ2-1, with D perhaps matching TRBD1 (6 bases). The germline V and J ends were trimmed by 0 bases and 0 bases, with 10 bases remaining between them. CDR1 and CDR2 from the germline V gene are SGHKS and YYEKEE (reference sequence). The CDR3 is 16 residues long. The CDR3 DNA is TGTGCCAGCAGCTTGGCCGCAGGGGACTCCTACAATGAGCAGTTCTTC. Its protein is CASSLAAGDSYNEQFF.

This sequence joins TRBV19 and TRBJ1-1, with 7 nucleotides matching TRBD1. The germline gives CDR1 LNHDA, CDR2 SQIVND (reference sequence). J gave up 11 bases and V 9 bases, and 15 bases lay outside the gene matches. This CDR3 comprises 13 residues. The CDR3 sequence is CASHRQGPFGAFF. The DNA for the CDR3 is TGTGCCAGCCACAGACAGGGCCCGTTTGGGGCTTTCTTT. The variable domain in full, completed from reference TRBV19 and TRBJ1-1, reads DGGITQSPKYLFRKEGQNVTLSCEQNLNHDAMYWYRQDPGQGLRLIYYSQIVNDFQKGDIAEGYSVSREKKESFPLTVTSAQKNPTAFYLCASHRQGPFGAFFGQGTRLTVV.